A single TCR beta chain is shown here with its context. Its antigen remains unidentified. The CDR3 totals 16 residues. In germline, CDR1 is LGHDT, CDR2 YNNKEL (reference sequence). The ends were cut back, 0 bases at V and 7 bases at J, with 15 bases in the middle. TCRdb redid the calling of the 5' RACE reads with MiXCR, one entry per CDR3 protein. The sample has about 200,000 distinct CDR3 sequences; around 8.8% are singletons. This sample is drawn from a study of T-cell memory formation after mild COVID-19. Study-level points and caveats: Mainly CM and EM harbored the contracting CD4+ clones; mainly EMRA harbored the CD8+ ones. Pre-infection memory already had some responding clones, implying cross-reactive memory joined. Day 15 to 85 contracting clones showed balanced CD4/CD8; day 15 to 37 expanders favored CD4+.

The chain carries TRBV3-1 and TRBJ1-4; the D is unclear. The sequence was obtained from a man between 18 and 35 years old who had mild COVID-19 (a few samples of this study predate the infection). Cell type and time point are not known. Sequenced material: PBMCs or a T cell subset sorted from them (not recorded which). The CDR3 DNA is TGTGCCAGCAGCCAAGATCAAGGGTTTCTTTTTGAAAAACTGTTTTTT. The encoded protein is CASSQDQGFLFEKLFF.